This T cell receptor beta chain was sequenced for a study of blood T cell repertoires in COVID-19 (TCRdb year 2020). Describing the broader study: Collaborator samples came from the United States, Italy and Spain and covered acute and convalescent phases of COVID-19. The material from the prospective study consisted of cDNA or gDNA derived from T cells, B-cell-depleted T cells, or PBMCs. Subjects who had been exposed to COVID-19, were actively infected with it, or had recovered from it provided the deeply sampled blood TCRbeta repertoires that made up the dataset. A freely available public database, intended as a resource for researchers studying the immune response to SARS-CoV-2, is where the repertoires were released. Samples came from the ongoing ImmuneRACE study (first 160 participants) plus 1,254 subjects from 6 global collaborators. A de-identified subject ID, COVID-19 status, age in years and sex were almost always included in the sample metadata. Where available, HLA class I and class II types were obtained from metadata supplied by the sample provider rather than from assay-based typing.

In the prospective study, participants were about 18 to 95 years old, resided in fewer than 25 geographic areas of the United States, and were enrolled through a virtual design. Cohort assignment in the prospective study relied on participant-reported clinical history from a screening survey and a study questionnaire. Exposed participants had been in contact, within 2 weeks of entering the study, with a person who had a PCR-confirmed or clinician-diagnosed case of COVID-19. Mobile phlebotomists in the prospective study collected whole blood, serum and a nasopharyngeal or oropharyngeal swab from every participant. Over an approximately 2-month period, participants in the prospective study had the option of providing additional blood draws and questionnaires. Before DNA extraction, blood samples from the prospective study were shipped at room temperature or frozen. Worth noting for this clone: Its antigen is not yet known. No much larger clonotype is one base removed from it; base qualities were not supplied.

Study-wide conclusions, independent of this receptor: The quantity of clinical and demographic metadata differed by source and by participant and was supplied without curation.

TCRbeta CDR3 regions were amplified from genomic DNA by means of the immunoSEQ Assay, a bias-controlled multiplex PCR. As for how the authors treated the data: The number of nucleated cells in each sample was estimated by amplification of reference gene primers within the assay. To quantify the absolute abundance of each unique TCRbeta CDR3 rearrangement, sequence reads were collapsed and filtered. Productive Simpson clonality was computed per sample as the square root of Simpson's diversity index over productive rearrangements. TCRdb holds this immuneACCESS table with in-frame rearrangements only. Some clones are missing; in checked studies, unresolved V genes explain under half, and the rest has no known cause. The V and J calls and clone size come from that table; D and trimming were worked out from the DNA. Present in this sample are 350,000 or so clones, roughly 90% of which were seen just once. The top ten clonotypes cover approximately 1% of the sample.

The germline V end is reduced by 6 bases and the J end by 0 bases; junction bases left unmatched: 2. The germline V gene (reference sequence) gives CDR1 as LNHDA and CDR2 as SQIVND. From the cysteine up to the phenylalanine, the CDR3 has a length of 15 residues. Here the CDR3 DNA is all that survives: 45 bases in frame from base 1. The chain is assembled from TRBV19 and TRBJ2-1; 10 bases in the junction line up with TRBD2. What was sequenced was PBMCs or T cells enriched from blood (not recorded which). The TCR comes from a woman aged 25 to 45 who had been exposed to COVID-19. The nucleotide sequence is TGTGCCAGTAGACTAGCGGGGCGCTCCTACAATGAGCAGTTCTTC. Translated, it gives CASRLAGRSYNEQFF.